This TCR beta chain emerged from a study of cytomegalovirus exposure and HLA in healthy donors. In regard to this clone: One end of the junction is discordant with germline, which a read error may explain.

TCRdb's table, derived via immunoSEQ multiplex PCR, lists solely in-frame clones and lacks some. The repertoire holds 150,000 or so clones, with just under 90% as singletons. Sequencing used PBMCs. The clonotype comes from a woman aged 30 to 39 in good health and CMV-seropositive.

In DNA, the CDR3 is TGCGCCAGCAGCTTGGTTTCGGGACAGGGAGACCAGGAGACCCAGTACTTC. Translation gives CASSLVSGQGDQETQYF. The J gene is TRBJ2-5, the V gene TRBV5-1; 9 bases fit TRBD1. Per the germline V gene, CDR1 is SGHRS and CDR2 is YFSETQ. The CDR3 contains 17 residues.